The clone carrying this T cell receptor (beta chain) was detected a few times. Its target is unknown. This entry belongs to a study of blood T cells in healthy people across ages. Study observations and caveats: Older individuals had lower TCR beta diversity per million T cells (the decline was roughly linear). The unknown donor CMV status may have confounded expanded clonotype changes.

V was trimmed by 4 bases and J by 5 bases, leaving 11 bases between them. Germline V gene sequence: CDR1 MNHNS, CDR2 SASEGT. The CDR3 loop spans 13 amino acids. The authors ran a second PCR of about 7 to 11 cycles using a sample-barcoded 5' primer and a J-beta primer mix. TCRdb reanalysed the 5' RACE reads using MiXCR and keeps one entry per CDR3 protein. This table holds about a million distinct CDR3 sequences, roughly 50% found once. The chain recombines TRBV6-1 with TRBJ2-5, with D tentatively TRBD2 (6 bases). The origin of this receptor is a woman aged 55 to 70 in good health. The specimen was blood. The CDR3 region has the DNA TGTGCCAGCAGTGGGTCCCGGGGGGAGACCCAGTACTTC. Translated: CASSGSRGETQYF.